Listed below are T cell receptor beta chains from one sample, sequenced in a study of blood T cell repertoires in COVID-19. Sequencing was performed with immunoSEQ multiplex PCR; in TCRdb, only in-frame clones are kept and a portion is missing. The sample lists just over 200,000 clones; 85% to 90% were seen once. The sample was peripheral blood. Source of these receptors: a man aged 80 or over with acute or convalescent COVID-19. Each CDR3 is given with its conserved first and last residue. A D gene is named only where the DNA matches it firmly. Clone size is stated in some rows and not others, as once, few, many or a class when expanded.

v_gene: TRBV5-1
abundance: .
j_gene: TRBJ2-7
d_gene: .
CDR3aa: CASRLGSSSYEQYF
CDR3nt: TGCGCCAGCAGATTGGGGTCGAGCTCCTACGAGCAGTACTTC

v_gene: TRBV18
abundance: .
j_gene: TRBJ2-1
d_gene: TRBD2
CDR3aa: CASSTRAQVWREGTKNEQFF
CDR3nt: TGTGCCAGCTCAACCCGTGCTCAAGTATGGCGGGAGGGTACGAAGAATGAGCAGTTCTTC

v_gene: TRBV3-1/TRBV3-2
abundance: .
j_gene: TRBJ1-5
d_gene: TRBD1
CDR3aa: CASSSDRGSNQPQHF
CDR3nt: TGTGCCAGCAGCTCAGACAGGGGCAGCAATCAGCCCCAGCATTTT

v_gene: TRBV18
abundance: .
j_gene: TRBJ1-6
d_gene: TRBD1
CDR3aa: CASSRQGDNSPLHF
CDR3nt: TGTGCCAGCTCGCGTCAGGGGGATAATTCACCCCTCCACTTT

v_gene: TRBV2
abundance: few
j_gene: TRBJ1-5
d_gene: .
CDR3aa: CASSEFGTRYSNQPQHF
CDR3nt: TGTGCCAGCAGTGAATTTGGGACACGCTATAGCAATCAGCCCCAGCATTTT

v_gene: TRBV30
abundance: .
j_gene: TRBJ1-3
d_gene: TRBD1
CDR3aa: CAGTGGFSGNTIYF
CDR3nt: TGTGCCGGAACAGGGGGGTTCTCTGGAAACACCATATATTTT

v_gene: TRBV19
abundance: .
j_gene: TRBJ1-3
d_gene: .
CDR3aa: CASSTRKTGVSGNTIYF
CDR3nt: TGTGCCAGTAGTACAAGGAAGACAGGAGTCTCTGGAAACACCATATATTTT

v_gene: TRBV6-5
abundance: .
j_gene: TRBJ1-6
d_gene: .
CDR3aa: CASTQVSTGGSPLHF
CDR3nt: TGTGCCAGCACCCAAGTTAGTACGGGTGGGTCACCCCTCCACTTT

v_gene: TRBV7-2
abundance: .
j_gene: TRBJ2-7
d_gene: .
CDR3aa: CASSFLQVPSYEQYF
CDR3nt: TGTGCCAGCAGCTTCCTACAGGTTCCCTCCTACGAGCAGTACTTC

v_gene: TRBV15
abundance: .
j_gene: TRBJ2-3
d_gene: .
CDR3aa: CATSRPGTLADTQYF
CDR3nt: TGTGCCACCAGCAGACCGGGAACTTTGGCAGATACGCAGTATTTT

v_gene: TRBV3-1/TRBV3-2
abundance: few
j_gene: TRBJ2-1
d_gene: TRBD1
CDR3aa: CASSKHTGGANNEQFF
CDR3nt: TGTGCCAGCAGCAAACATACAGGGGGCGCTAACAATGAGCAGTTCTTC

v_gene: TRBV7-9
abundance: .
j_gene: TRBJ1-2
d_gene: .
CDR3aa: CASSPNWQARDSNYGYTF
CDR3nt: TGTGCCAGCAGCCCCAACTGGCAGGCCAGGGACTCTAACTATGGCTACACCTTC

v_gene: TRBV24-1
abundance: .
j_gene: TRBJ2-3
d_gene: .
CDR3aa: CATSAPSGAGTDTQYF
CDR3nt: TGTGCCACCAGTGCCCCCTCCGGTGCTGGCACAGATACGCAGTATTTT

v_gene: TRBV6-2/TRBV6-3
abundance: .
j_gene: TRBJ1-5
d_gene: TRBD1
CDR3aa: CASSYPRLTGEYQPQHF
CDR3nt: TGTGCCAGCAGTTACCCCCGCCTCACAGGGGAGTATCAGCCCCAGCATTTT

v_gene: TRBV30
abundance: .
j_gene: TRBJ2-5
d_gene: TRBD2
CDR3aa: CAWTLGGAASETQYF
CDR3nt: TGTGCCTGGACGTTGGGAGGGGCTGCTTCAGAGACCCAGTACTTC

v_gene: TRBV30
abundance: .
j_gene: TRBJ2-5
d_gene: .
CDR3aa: CAWTSSETQYF
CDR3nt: TGTGCCTGGACTAGCAGCGAGACCCAGTACTTC

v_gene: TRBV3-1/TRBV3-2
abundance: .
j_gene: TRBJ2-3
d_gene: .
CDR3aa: CASSQAGALADTQYF
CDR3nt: TGTGCCAGCAGCCAAGCGGGAGCACTCGCAGATACGCAGTATTTT

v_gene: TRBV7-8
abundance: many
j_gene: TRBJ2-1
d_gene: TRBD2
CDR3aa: CASSLGGDYSYNEQFF
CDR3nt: TGTGCCAGCAGCTTAGGGGGGGACTACTCCTACAATGAGCAGTTCTTC

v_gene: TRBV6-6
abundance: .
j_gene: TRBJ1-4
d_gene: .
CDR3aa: CASSQNNEKLFF
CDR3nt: TGTGCCAGCAGCCAAAATAATGAAAAACTGTTTTTT

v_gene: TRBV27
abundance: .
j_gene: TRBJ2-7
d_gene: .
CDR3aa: CASSPIQGSYEQYF
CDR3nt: TGTGCCAGCAGTCCGATACAGGGTTCCTACGAGCAGTACTTC

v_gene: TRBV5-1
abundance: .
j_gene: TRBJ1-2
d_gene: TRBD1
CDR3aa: CASSLGQGATDGYTF
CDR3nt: TGCGCCAGCAGCTTGGGACAGGGGGCGACCGATGGCTACACCTTC

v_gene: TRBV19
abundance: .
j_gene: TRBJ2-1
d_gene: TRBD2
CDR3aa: CASRGPGGGRAFEQFF
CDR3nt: TGTGCCAGTAGGGGCCCCGGAGGAGGGAGGGCGTTTGAGCAGTTCTTC

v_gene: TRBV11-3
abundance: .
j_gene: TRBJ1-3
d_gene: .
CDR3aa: CASSPPDRWGNTIYF
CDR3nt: TGTGCCAGCAGCCCCCCCGACAGATGGGGAAACACCATATATTTT

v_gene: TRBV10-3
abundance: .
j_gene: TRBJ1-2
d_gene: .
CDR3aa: CAISDQDSYGYTF
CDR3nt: TGTGCCATCAGTGACCAGGACAGCTATGGCTACACCTTC

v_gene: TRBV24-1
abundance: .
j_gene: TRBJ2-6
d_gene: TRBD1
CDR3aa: CATSDRSGTGVTGANVLTF
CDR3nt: TGTGCCACCAGTGATCGCTCCGGGACAGGGGTTACTGGGGCCAACGTCCTGACTTTC

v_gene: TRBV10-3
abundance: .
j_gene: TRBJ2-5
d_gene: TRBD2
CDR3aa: CAIRTSSGIQETQYF
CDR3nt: TGTGCCATCAGGACTTCGAGCGGGATCCAAGAGACCCAGTACTTC

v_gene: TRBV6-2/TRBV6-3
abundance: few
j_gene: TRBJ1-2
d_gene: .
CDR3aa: CASSYSDIYGYTF
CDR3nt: TGTGCCAGCAGTTACTCCGACATCTATGGCTACACCTTC

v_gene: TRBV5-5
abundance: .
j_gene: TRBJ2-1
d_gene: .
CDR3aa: CASSLVAGSYNEQFF
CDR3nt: TGTGCCAGCAGCTTGGTGGCAGGGTCCTACAATGAGCAGTTCTTC

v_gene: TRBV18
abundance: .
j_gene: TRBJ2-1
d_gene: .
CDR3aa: CASSQSIHNEQFF
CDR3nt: TGTGCCAGCTCTCAAAGCATTCACAATGAGCAGTTCTTC

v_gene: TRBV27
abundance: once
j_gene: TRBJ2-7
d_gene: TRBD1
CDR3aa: CASSPGQISYEQYF
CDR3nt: TGTGCCAGCAGCCCGGGACAGATAAGCTACGAGCAGTACTTC

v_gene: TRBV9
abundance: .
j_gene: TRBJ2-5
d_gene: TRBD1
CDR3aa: CASSVVDRRYQETQYF
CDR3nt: TGTGCCAGCAGCGTAGTGGACAGGAGGTACCAAGAGACCCAGTACTTC

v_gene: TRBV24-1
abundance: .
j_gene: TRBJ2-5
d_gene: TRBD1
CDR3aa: CATGGFGTGGRETQYF
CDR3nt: TGTGCCACCGGAGGATTCGGGACAGGGGGTAGAGAGACCCAGTACTTC

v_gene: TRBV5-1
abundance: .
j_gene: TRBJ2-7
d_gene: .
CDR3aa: CASSSTGVSSREQYF
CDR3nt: TGCGCCAGCAGCTCGACCGGGGTCTCCTCCCGTGAGCAGTACTTC

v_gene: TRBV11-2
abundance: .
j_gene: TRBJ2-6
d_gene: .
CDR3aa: CASTWAAGANVLTF
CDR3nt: TGTGCCAGCACCTGGGCCGCCGGAGCCAACGTCCTGACTTTC

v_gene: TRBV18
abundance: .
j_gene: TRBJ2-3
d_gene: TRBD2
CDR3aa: CASSPSLGRALPDTQYF
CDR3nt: TGTGCCAGCTCACCGAGTCTGGGGAGGGCCCTCCCAGATACGCAGTATTTT

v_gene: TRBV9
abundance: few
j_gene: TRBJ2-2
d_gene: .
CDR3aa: CASRSGTAGTGELFF
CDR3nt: TGTGCCAGCAGATCAGGCACCGCGGGCACCGGGGAGCTGTTTTTT

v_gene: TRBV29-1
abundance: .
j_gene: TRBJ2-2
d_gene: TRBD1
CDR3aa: CSARTGVITGELFF
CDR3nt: TGCAGCGCTCGGACAGGGGTAATCACCGGGGAGCTGTTTTTT

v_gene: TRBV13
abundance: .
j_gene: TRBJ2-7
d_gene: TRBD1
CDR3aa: CASSSTGQGLYEQYF
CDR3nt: TGTGCCAGCAGCTCCACGGGACAGGGGCTCTACGAGCAGTACTTC

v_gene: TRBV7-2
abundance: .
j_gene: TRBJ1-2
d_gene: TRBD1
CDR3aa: CASSFRGRVNYGYTF
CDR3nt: TGTGCCAGCAGCTTCAGGGGGCGGGTTAACTATGGCTACACCTTC

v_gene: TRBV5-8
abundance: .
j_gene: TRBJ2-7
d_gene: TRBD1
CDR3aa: CASSSPTGTGVHEQYF
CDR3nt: TGTGCCAGCAGCTCTCCAACCGGGACAGGGGTCCACGAGCAGTACTTC

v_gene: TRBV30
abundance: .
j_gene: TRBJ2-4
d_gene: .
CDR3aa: CAWSVGQSGAKNIQYF
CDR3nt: TGTGCCTGGAGTGTAGGACAGAGCGGAGCCAAAAACATTCAGTACTTC

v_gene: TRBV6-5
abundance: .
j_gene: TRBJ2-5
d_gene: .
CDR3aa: CASSQGIQETQYF
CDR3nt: TGTGCCAGCAGTCAGGGAATTCAAGAGACCCAGTACTTC

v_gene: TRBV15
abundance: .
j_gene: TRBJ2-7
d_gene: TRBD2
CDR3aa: CATSRERAGGGYEQYF
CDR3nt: TGTGCCACCAGCAGAGAAAGAGCGGGAGGGGGATACGAGCAGTACTTC

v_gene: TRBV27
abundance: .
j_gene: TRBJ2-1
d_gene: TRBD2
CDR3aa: CARQREWYNEQFF
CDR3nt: TGTGCCAGGCAGCGGGAGTGGTACAATGAGCAGTTCTTC

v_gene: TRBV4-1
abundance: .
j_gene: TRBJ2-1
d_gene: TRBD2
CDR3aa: CASSQDAGTSGGYNEQFF
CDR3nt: TGCGCCAGCAGCCAAGATGCCGGGACTAGCGGGGGTTACAATGAGCAGTTCTTC

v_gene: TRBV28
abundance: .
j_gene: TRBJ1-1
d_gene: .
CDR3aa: CASSSETGHTEAFF
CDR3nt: TGTGCCAGCAGCAGTGAGACAGGTCACACTGAAGCTTTCTTT

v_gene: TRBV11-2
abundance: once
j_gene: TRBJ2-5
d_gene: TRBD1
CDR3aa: CASSRDSPQETQYF
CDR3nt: TGTGCCAGCAGCAGGGACAGCCCCCAAGAGACCCAGTACTTC

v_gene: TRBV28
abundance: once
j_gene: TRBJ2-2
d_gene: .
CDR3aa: CASSLSRFFTGELFF
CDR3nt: TGTGCCAGCAGTTTATCCAGGTTCTTTACCGGGGAGCTGTTTTTT

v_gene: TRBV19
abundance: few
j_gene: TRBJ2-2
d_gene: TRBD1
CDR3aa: CASSQDRGTGELFF
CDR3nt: TGTGCCAGTAGTCAGGACAGGGGCACCGGGGAGCTGTTTTTT

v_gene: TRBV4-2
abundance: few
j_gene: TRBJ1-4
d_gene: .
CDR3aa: CASSQERVLRGHATNEKLFF
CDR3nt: TGTGCCAGCAGCCAAGAACGGGTTCTCAGGGGACATGCAACTAATGAAAAACTGTTTTTT

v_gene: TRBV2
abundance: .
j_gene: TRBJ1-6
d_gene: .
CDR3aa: CASMFSGSYNSPLHF
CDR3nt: TGTGCCAGCATGTTCTCAGGCTCCTATAATTCACCCCTCCACTTT

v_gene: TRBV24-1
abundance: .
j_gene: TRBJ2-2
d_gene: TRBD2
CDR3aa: CATSDSGLAGIGELFF
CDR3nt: TGTGCCACCAGTGATTCCGGACTAGCGGGAATCGGGGAGCTGTTTTTT

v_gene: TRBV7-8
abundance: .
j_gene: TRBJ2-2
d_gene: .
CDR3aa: CASSLLGLNTGELFF
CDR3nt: TGTGCCAGCAGCTTATTGGGCTTGAACACCGGGGAGCTGTTTTTT

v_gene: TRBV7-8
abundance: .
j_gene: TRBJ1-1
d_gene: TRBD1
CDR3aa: CASSPGQGGEAFF
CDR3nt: TGTGCCAGCAGCCCTGGACAGGGGGGTGAAGCTTTCTTT

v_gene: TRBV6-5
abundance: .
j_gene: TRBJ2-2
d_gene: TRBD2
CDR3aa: CASSYLTSGAGELFF
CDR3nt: TGTGCCAGCAGTTACTTGACTAGCGGGGCCGGGGAGCTGTTTTTT

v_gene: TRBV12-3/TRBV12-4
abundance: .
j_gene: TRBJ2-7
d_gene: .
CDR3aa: CASRADTAYEQYF
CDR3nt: TGTGCCAGCAGGGCGGACACCGCCTACGAGCAGTACTTC

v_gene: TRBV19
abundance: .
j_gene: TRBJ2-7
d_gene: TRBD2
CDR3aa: CASKTSGYEQYF
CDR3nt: TGTGCCAGTAAGACTAGCGGCTACGAGCAGTACTTC

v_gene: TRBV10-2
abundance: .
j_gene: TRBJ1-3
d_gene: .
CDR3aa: CASSSWRGNTIYF
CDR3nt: TGCGCCAGCAGTAGCTGGCGGGGGAACACCATATATTTT

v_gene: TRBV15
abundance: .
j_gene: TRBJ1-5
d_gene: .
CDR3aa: CATSRRQGPEGPQHF
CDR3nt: TGTGCCACCAGCAGACGTCAGGGGCCCGAGGGGCCCCAGCATTTT

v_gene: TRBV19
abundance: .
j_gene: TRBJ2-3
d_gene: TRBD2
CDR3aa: CASSTSRTSGLGDTQYF
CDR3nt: TGTGCCAGTAGTACATCTCGGACTAGCGGGTTGGGAGATACGCAGTATTTT